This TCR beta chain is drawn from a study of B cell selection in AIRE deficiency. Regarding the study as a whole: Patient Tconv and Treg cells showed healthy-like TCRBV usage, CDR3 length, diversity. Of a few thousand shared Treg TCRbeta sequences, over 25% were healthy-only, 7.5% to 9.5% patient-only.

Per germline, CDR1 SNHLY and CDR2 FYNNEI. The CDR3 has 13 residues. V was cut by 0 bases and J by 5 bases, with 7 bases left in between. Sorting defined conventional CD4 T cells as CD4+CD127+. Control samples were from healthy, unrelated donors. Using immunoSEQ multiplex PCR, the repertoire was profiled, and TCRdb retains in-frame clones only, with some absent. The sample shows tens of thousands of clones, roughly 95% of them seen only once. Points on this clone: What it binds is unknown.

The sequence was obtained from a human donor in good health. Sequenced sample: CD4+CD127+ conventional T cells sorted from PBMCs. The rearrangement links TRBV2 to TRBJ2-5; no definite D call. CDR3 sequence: CASSEALRETQYF. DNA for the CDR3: TGTGCCAGCAGTGAAGCGCTTCGGGAGACCCAGTACTTC.